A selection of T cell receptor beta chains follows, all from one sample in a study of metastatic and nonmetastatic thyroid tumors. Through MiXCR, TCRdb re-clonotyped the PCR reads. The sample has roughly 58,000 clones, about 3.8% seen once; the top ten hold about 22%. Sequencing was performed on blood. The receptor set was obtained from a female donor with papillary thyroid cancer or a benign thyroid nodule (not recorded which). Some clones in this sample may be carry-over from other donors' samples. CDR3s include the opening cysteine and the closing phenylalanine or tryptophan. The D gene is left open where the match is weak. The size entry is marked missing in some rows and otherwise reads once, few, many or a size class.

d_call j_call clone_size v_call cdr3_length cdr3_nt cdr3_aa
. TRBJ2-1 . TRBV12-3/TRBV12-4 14 TGTGCCAGCAGACCTGCTGGGGAGCCCGGTGAGGAGTTCTTC CASRPAGEPGEEFF
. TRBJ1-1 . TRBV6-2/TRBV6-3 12 TGTGCCAGCAGTTCCACGGTTTCTGAAGCTTTCTTT CASSSTVSEAFF
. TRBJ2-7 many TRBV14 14 TGTGCCAGCAGCCAAGAGGTAGCCCGGGGCGAGCAGTACTTC CASSQEVARGEQYF
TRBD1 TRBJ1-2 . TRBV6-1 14 TGTGCCAGCAGGAAAACAGGGGGCAGCTATGGCTACACCTTC CASRKTGGSYGYTF
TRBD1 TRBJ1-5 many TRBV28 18 TGTGCCAGCAGTTTAGGGCCCTGGAGGGGGCTTCTAAGTCAGCCCCAGCATTTT CASSLGPWRGLLSQPQHF
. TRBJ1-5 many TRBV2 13 TGTGCCTCGGTGGCAGGGATTGATCAGCCCCAGCATTTT CASVAGIDQPQHF
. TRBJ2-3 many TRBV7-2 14 TGTGCCAGCAGTTCCAAGTGGCGGAGAGATACGCAGTATTTT CASSSKWRRDTQYF
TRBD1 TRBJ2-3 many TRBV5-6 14 TGTGCCAGCAGCATGGGACAGGGGGTAGATACGCAGTATTTT CASSMGQGVDTQYF
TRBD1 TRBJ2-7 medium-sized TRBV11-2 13 TGTGCCAGCAGCCAAGGGACAGGTGGAAAGCAGTACTTC CASSQGTGGKQYF
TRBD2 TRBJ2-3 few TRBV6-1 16 TGTGCCAGCCCGGGACCAGCGGGAGGGGGAGTAGATACGCAGTATTTT CASPGPAGGGVDTQYF
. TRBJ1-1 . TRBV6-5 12 TGTGCCAGCACTTTCCGTACGGGGGGAGCTTTTTTT CASTFRTGGAFF
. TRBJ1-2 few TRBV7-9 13 TGTGCCAGTTTTGGGGGGACTAACTATGGCTACACCTTC CASFGGTNYGYTF
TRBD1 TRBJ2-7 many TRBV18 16 TGTGCCAGCTCACCAATCAGGGGACAGGGGCGAGGCGAGCAGTACTTC CASSPIRGQGRGEQYF
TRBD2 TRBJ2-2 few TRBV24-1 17 TGTGCCACCAGTGACCCCGTAGCGGGAGCGAACACCGGGGAGCTGTTTTTC CATSDPVAGANTGELFF
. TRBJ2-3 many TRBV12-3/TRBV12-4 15 TGTGCCAGCCGAAGGGACGGAGTGAGCACAGATACGCAGTATTTT CASRRDGVSTDTQYF
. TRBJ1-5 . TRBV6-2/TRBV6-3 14 TGTGCCAGCAGTTACTCTGGCGGCCATCAGCCCCAGCATTTT CASSYSGGHQPQHF
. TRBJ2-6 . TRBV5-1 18 TGCGCCAGCAGCTTGAGTGGAGGGTCCAACTCTGGGGCCAACGTCCTGACTTTC CASSLSGGSNSGANVLTF
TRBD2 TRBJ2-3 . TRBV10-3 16 TGTGCCATCAGTGACCCGCTAGCGGGTGCCAAGGATACACAGTATTTT CAISDPLAGAKDTQYF
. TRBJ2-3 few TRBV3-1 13 TGTGCCAGCAGCCAATTTCTAGCAGATACGCAGTATTTT CASSQFLADTQYF
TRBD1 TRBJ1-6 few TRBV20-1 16 TGCAGTGCTAGAGATGAGGGACAGGGGGTAGTTGCACCCCTCCACTTT CSARDEGQGVVAPLHF
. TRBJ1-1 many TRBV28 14 TGTGCCAGCAGCCTCGTACTAAGTGGCACTGAAGCTTTCTTT CASSLVLSGTEAFF
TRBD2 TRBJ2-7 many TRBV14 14 TGTGCCAGCAGCTCCCAGCGGGGCTCCTACGAGCAGTACTTC CASSSQRGSYEQYF
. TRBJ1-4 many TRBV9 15 TGTGCCAGCAGCGTCTCGGGACAACCAAATGAAAAACTGTTTTTT CASSVSGQPNEKLFF
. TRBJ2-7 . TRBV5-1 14 TGCGCCAGCAGCTTGGGGGACACCTACTACGAGCAGTACTTC CASSLGDTYYEQYF
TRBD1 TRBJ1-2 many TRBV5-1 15 TGCGCCAGCAGCTTCCGGGACAGGGGTGACTATGGCTACACCTTC CASSFRDRGDYGYTF
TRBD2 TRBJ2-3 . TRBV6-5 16 TGTGCCAGCAGTTACGGGACTAACGGTATGTCGGATACGCAGTATTTT CASSYGTNGMSDTQYF
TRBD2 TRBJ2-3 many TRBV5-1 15 TGCGCCAGCAGCTTGGGGGTAGCGGGAGGCGATACGCAGTATTTT CASSLGVAGGDTQYF
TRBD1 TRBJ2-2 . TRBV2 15 TGTGCCACAGCATCAGGACAGGTGACCCCCGGGGAGCTGTTTTTT CATASGQVTPGELFF
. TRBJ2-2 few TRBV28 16 TGTGCCAGCAGTTTATCGACAGGCCCGAACACCGGGTATCTGTTTTTT CASSLSTGPNTGYLFF
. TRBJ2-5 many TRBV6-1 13 TGTGCCAGCAGAACAATAGGTGTTGAGACCCAGTACTTC CASRTIGVETQYF
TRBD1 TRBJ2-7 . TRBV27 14 TGTGCCAGCAGTCCAACAGGGGGGAGCTACGAGCAGTACTTC CASSPTGGSYEQYF
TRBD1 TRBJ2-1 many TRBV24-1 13 TGTGCCACCCGGGACAGGGGTAAGCGTGAGCAGTTCTTC CATRDRGKREQFF
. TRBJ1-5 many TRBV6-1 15 TGTGCCAGCAGAATGACAGTGTATAGCAATCAGCCCCAGCATTTT CASRMTVYSNQPQHF
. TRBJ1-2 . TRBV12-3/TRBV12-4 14 TGTGCCAGCATACCCAGTGGGGGGCTCTATGGCTACACCTTC CASIPSGGLYGYTF
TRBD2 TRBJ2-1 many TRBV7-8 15 TGTGCCAGCAGCTCGCCGGGACTAGCTTACAATGAGCAGTTCTTC CASSSPGLAYNEQFF
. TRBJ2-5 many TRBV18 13 TGTGCCAGCTATCGAGTGGGGGAAGAGACCCAGTACTTC CASYRVGEETQYF
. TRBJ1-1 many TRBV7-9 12 TGTGCCAGCGATAGGGGGAGTACTGAAGCTTTCTTT CASDRGSTEAFF
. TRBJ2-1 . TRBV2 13 TGTGCCAGCAGGGGCGACTCCATCAATGAGCAGTTCTTC CASRGDSINEQFF
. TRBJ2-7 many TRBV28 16 TGTGCCAGCAGTTTATCGGGCCTACCCTCGCCCTACGAGCAGTACTTC CASSLSGLPSPYEQYF
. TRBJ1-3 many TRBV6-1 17 TGTGCCAGCAGTGAAGCGCTTGGGGGTTTCTCTGGAAACACCATATATTTT CASSEALGGFSGNTIYF